One and the same sample provided the 29 T cell receptor beta chains below, sequenced in a study of T cell responses to AZD1222 COVID-19 vaccine. Only in-frame clones appear in the TCRdb table, and some are missing; sequencing was by immunoSEQ multiplex PCR. This table holds around 120,000 clones, about 90% found once. The material was peripheral blood, obtained on day 0 of AZD1222 vaccination. The receptors derive from an adult in good health.

This clone was seen a handful of times. The chain is built from TRBV19 and TRBJ1-2; tentative D call: TRBD1 (5 bases). Germline assignment: CDR1 LNHDA and CDR2 SQIVND (reference sequence). The CDR3 is made up of 15 amino acids. V was shortened by 8 bases and J by 3 bases, with 19 bases between the two germline ends. CDR3 sequence reads: CASANSGSGHYGYTF. In nucleotides, the CDR3 is TGTGCCAGTGCGAACAGCGGCTCGGGGCACTATGGCTACACCTTC.

The chain combines TRBV28 with TRBJ2-2; TRBD2 agrees at 8 bases. The CDR3 loop spans 14 amino acids. J lost 0 bases, V lost 9 bases, and 3 bases had no gene match. In germline, CDR1 is MDHEN, CDR2 SYDVKM. The CDR3 nucleotides are TGTGCCAGTCTTAGCGGGACGAACACCGGGGAGCTGTTTTTT. As protein: CASLSGTNTGELFF. The full variable domain, in which reference TRBV28 and TRBJ2-2 provide the parts outside the CDR3, is DVKVTQSSRYLVKRTGEKVFLECVQDMDHENMFWYRQDPGLGLRLIYFSYDVKMKEKGDIPEGYSVSREKKERFSLILESASTNQTSMYLCASLSGTNTGELFFGEGSRLTVL.

The J gene is TRBJ1-2, the V gene TRBV28, with 8 bases fitting TRBD1. This CDR3 spans 15 amino acids. V lost 6 bases and J lost 2; bases outside the gene matches: 8. Germline CDR1 is MDHEN and CDR2 is SYDVKM. The CDR3: CASSEIGQGNYGYTF. The CDR3 nucleotides are TGTGCCAGCAGCGAAATAGGACAGGGCAACTATGGCTACACCTTC.

The rearrangement links TRBV7-2 to TRBJ1-2, with D uncertain. This CDR3 is 15 amino acids long. Trimming stripped 4 bases from V and 1 base from J, with 13 bases between. The germline V gene encodes CDR1 SGHTA and CDR2 FQGNSA. CDR3 residues: CASSSPGSYNYGYTF. In nucleotides, the CDR3 is TGTGCCAGCAGCTCACCCGGGAGTTATAACTATGGCTACACCTTC.

The CDR3 coding sequence is TGTGCCAGCAGCTTGACGCCGGAAGCTTTCTTT. The encoded protein is CASSLTPEAFF. V is TRBV7-9 and J is TRBJ1-1, with D hard to call. The CDR3 has 11 residues. The ends were cut back, 3 bases at V and 8 bases at J, with 7 bases in the middle. Germline V gene sequence: CDR1 SEHNR, CDR2 FQNEAQ (reference sequence).

This clone was recorded only once. The genes are TRBV7-8 and TRBJ1-4, with TRBD1 matching over 9 bases. V shed 3 bases and J 7 bases; nucleotides not matched to a gene: 6. Germline assignment: CDR1 SGHVS and CDR2 FQNEAQ. This CDR3 has 15 residues. CDR3: CASSFWDRVSEKLFF. CDR3 DNA: TGTGCCAGCAGCTTCTGGGACAGGGTTTCTGAAAAACTGTTTTTT.

The V gene is TRBV6-2 or TRBV6-3, the J gene TRBJ2-1; unclear D gene. The CDR3 has 14 amino acids. V lost 1 base and J 0 bases, leaving 4 bases between the germline ends. Germline CDR1 MNHEY, CDR2 SVGEGT. CDR3 loop: CASSYYSSYNEQFF. The DNA of the CDR3 is TGTGCCAGCAGTTACTATAGCTCCTACAATGAGCAGTTCTTC.

This chain uses TRBV6-6 with TRBJ2-7; 8 nucleotides match TRBD2. CDR1 and CDR2 (germline): MNHNY, SVGAGI (reference sequence). The junction had 5 bases not matched to a gene; V was cut back by 7 bases and J by 0 bases. CDR3 size: 14 residues. The CDR3 sequence is CASIYGRDSYEQYF. The CDR3, as DNA: TGTGCCAGCATCTACGGGAGGGACTCCTACGAGCAGTACTTC.

As for this clone: Other DNA sequences in this specimen translate into the identical CDR3. The rearrangement joins TRBV6-2 or TRBV6-3 to TRBJ2-7, with D possibly being TRBD1 (5 bases). V lost 5 bases and J 2 bases, leaving 7 bases between the germline ends. The germline V gene has CDR1 MNHEY and CDR2 SVGEGT. There are 12 residues in the CDR3. CDR3 coding DNA: TGTGCCAGCAGTCGACAGACCTACGAGCAGTACTTC. It specifies CASSRQTYEQYF.

This sequence joins TRBV9 and TRBJ1-6, with D hard to call. Trimming removed 4 bases from V and 0 bases from J, with 11 bases in between. The CDR3 totals 16 residues. CDR1 and CDR2 from the germline V gene are SGDLS and YYNGEE. CDR3 region: CASSWTESSYNSPLHF. Written as DNA, the CDR3 is TGTGCCAGCAGCTGGACCGAGAGCTCCTATAATTCACCCCTCCACTTT.

The V and J genes are TRBV4-1 and TRBJ2-3; D is possibly TRBD2 (5 bases). The CDR3 loop spans 18 amino acids. CDR1 and CDR2 (germline): MGHRA, YSYEKL. V was shortened by 0 bases and J by 4 bases, with 20 bases between the two germline ends. The CDR3 DNA follows: TGCGCCAGCAGCCAAGAGGGAAGACTGGAGGTAAACGCAGATACGCAGTATTTT. Encoded protein: CASSQEGRLEVNADTQYF.

This clone appeared once. The chain carries TRBV9 and TRBJ1-2; TRBD1 aligns across 8 bases. V lost 7 bases and J lost 8; bases outside the gene matches: 7. The CDR3 has 12 residues. Germline-derived CDR1 and CDR2 are SGDLS and YYNGEE. Here the CDR3 reads CASSQTGEGYTF. In nucleotides, the CDR3 is TGTGCCAGCTCCCAGACAGGGGAAGGCTACACCTTC.

The chain is built from TRBV3-1 (or the pseudogene TRBV3-2) and TRBJ2-2; no firm D call. CDR1 and CDR2 from the germline V gene are LGHDT and YNNKEL (reference sequence). The ends were cut back, 4 bases at V and 7 bases at J, with 7 bases in the middle. This CDR3 contains 12 residues. The DNA for the CDR3 is TGTGCCAGCAGCCTATGGGTCGGGGAGCTGTTTTTT. Encoded protein: CASSLWVGELFF.

V gene TRBV9 combines with J gene TRBJ1-6, with TRBD1 matching 8 bases. The germline CDR1 and CDR2 sequences are SGDLS and YYNGEE. The CDR3 length is 17 residues. V trimming: 3 bases; J trimming: 5 bases; junction bases outside the gene matches: 10. CDR3 amino acids: CASSAVGRDRHNSPLHF. The CDR3 DNA reads as TGTGCCAGCAGCGCAGTGGGACGGGACAGGCATAATTCACCCCTCCACTTT.

The rearrangement uses TRBV6-5 and TRBJ1-6, with D possibly matching TRBD1 (6 bases). Trimming stripped 3 bases from V and 9 bases from J, with 12 bases between. The length of the CDR3 is 14 residues. Germline loops: CDR1 MNHEY, CDR2 SVGAGI. In DNA form, the CDR3 reads TGTGCCAGCAGTTATCTCGTAGGGGGTTCACCCCTCCACTTT. Protein: CASSYLVGGSPLHF.

This chain uses TRBV28 with TRBJ1-5; a weak D match, TRBD1 (5 bases). Trimming pared 6 bases from V and 7 bases from J, leaving 10 bases between. Germline V gene lookup returns CDR1 MDHEN and CDR2 SYDVKM. The CDR3 is 12 amino acids. The CDR3 here is CASSTGGQPQHF. CDR3 DNA: TGTGCCAGCAGCACGGGGGGGCAGCCCCAGCATTTT.

This clone was picked up one time. The chain couples TRBV6-4 to TRBJ2-1, with 10 bases aligning to TRBD2. The CDR3 length is 16 residues. The germline V gene has CDR1 MRHNA and CDR2 SNTAGT. J lost 5 bases, V lost 2 bases, and 6 bases had no gene match. This CDR3 is CASSDQAGGNHNEQFF. CDR3 DNA: TGTGCCAGCAGTGACCAAGCGGGAGGGAACCACAATGAGCAGTTCTTC.

By its share, this clone is medium-sized. The chain links TRBV25-1 to TRBJ2-1, with 9 bases that match TRBD2. This CDR3 is 15 amino acids long. Germline V gene lookup returns CDR1 MGHDK and CDR2 SYGVNS. The V gene end was trimmed by 10 bases and the J gene end by 0 bases; junction bases not matched to a gene: 7. The CDR3 DNA sequence: TGTGCCACCAAACATAGCGGGAGCTCCTACAATGAGCAGTTCTTC. Translated: CATKHSGSSYNEQFF.

V is TRBV5-1 and J is TRBJ1-4, with D uncertain. Trimming took off 0 bases at V and 6 bases at J, with 12 bases between the two ends. The CDR3 loop spans 15 amino acids. Germline V lookup: CDR1 SGHRS, CDR2 YFSETQ. The CDR3 spells CASSLVSGLYEKLFF. The CDR3, as DNA: TGCGCCAGCAGCTTGGTTTCGGGTTTGTATGAAAAACTGTTTTTT. Full variable domain (remainder filled in from reference TRBV5-1 and TRBJ1-4): KAGVTQTPRYLIKTRGQQVTLSCSPISGHRSVSWYQQTPGQGLQFLFEYFSETQRNKGNFPGRFSGRQFSNSRSEMNVSTLELGDSALYLCASSLVSGLYEKLFFGSGTQLSVL.

The chain carries TRBV4-1 and TRBJ2-5, with 9 bases lining up with TRBD2. The CDR3 has 15 amino acids. Per the germline V gene, CDR1 is MGHRA and CDR2 is YSYEKL. The junction had 3 bases not matched to a gene; V was cut back by 0 bases and J by 4 bases. The CDR3 nucleotides are TGCGCCAGCAGCCAAGATCGTAGCGGGGGAGAGACCCAGTACTTC. It translates to CASSQDRSGGETQYF.

This CDR3 reads CASSPPGDTQYF. The CDR3 coding sequence is TGTGCCAGCAGCCCCCCCGGAGATACGCAGTATTTT. The chain uses TRBV3-1 (or the pseudogene TRBV3-2) and TRBJ2-3; D is ambiguous. The CDR3 extends over 12 amino acids. V lost 4 bases, J lost 5 bases, and 7 bases lay in between. The germline CDR1 and CDR2 sequences are LGHDT and YNNKEL (reference sequence).

This rearrangement joins TRBV27 to TRBJ1-2, with 8 nucleotides matching TRBD1. CDR3 length: 16 residues. In germline, CDR1 is MNHEY, CDR2 SMNVEV (reference sequence). The V segment lost 3 bases and the J segment 6 bases; nucleotides outside the gene matches: 12. DNA of the CDR3: TGTGCCAGCAGTTTCTCAGGGGGCGAGGGTTATGATGGCTACACCTTC. It encodes CASSFSGGEGYDGYTF.

The chain uses TRBV28 and TRBJ1-5; D may be TRBD1 (6 bases). The germline V gene has CDR1 MDHEN and CDR2 SYDVKM. The CDR3 has 15 amino acids. V was trimmed by 7 bases and J by 6 bases, leaving 19 bases between them. DNA of the CDR3: TGTGCCAGCACCTCCTTCCCCAGGGGAACTCAGCCCCAGCATTTT. It specifies CASTSFPRGTQPQHF.

The V and J genes are TRBV27 and TRBJ2-7; either TRBD1 or TRBD2 may supply D (5 bases each). Germline lookup yields CDR1 MNHEY and CDR2 SMNVEV (reference sequence). This CDR3 has 14 amino acids. The V end was cut by 6 bases, the J end by 0 bases, with 12 bases between. For the CDR3, the DNA is TGTGCCAGCAGGGCTGTTGGGACCTCCTACGAGCAGTACTTC. Translated: CASRAVGTSYEQYF.

The rearrangement links TRBV12-5 to TRBJ1-5; D gene unclear. Germline V gene data show CDR1 as LGHNT and CDR2 as FRNRAP. The CDR3 sequence is 12 residues long. Trimming removed 7 bases at V and 4 bases at J, with 8 bases between. Here the CDR3 DNA reads TGTGCTAGTGCCAGCCCGAATCAGCCCCAGCATTTT. Translation gives CASASPNQPQHF. The full variable domain, in which reference TRBV12-5 and TRBJ1-5 provide the parts outside the CDR3, is DARVTQTPRHKVTEMGQEVTMRCQPILGHNTVFWYRQTMMQGLELLAYFRNRAPLDDSGMPKDRFSAEMPDATLATLKIQPSEPRDSAVYFCASASPNQPQHFGDGTRLSIL.

The chain uses TRBV9 and TRBJ1-2; 12 nucleotides line up with TRBD1. Germline V CDR1 and CDR2: SGDLS, YYNGEE. The CDR3 is 17 amino acids. With 0 bases clipped from V and 8 bases from J, the junction kept 11 bases outside the gene matches. As DNA, the CDR3 is TGTGCCAGCAGCGTAGTTCGGGACAGGGGGCAAAGGGAAGGCTACACCTTC. Protein sequence: CASSVVRDRGQREGYTF. Full variable domain (outside the CDR3, taken from reference TRBV9 and TRBJ1-2): DSGVTQTPKHLITATGQRVTLRCSPRSGDLSVYWYQQSLDQGLQFLIQYYNGEERAKGNILERFSAQQFPDLHSELNLSSLELGDSALYFCASSVVRDRGQREGYTFGSGTRLTVV.

This chain links TRBV7-9 with TRBJ2-7; a possible D gene is TRBD2 (6 bases). Germline V gives CDR1 SEHNR, CDR2 FQNEAQ (reference sequence). Trimming left V 4 bases short and J 2 bases short, with 12 bases between. The CDR3 covers 14 residues. CDR3 sequence reads: CASSSRTTAYEQYF. The CDR3 DNA reads as TGTGCCAGCAGCTCCAGGACTACGGCCTACGAGCAGTACTTC.

This sequence joins TRBV4-3 and TRBJ2-2, with D possibly being TRBD2 (6 bases). Germline V gene data show CDR1 as LGHNA and CDR2 as YSLEER. The V gene lost 0 bases and the J gene lost 6 bases, with 23 bases spanning the gap. The CDR3 totals 19 residues. In DNA, the CDR3 is TGCGCCAGCAGCCAAGACGACCGGAGACTAGTGGTCTCTTCCGGGGAGCTGTTTTTT. Residues: CASSQDDRRLVVSSGELFF.

V and J are TRBV10-3 and TRBJ2-7; 11 bases match TRBD1. The V gene end was trimmed by 2 bases and the J gene end by 4 bases; junction bases not matched to a gene: 4. CDR1 is ENHRY, CDR2 SYGVKD, per germline. The CDR3 runs to 15 residues. The CDR3 loop reads CAISEGTGGNYEQYF. Written as DNA, the CDR3 is TGTGCCATCAGTGAGGGGACAGGGGGGAATTACGAGCAGTACTTC.